This T cell receptor (beta chain) was recovered during a study of shared clonotypes between healthy human individuals (dated by TCRdb to the early 2020s). A note on the overall study: A couple of women and three men aged 18 to 49 years were included in the cohort. For each donor, CD4 naive and CD4 memory were each run on three plates, CD8 naive on two plates, and CD8 memory on one plate. To estimate repertoire size and how much clonotype sharing occurs between individuals, the study deeply sequenced the blood TCR repertoires of five healthy adults. Different laboratories and diverse techniques were used to prepare libraries and sequence TCR repertoires, to increase sequencing depth and limit assay-specific biases. Between about 0.85 and 8.9 billion PBMCs per donor were obtained by leukapheresis.

General conclusions and limits of the study: Naive subsets generally had larger estimated clonotype richness than memory subsets did. Rarefaction of sorted-subset datasets indicated incomplete sequencing despite the large sequencing depth. Sampling was restricted to blood, and TCR repertoires in tissues likely differ from the TCR repertoires found in blood. Pairwise subsampling led to the expectation that sequencing depth would affect the degree of clonotype sharing among donors. Across four donors, roughly 5% of naive CD4, roughly 3.3% of naive CD8, 2% to 2.5% of memory CD4, and 0.4% to 0.45% of memory CD8 clonotypes were shared. The genetic and exposure-history diversity represented was limited by the small number of donors. Compared with non-shared clonotypes, clonotypes shared by all four sorted-subset donors had higher generation probabilities.

This clone was picked up one time. It has no known antigen specificity. The sample holds no much larger clone one base away, and base qualities are not on file. Using the deep immunoSEQ assay, multiplex PCR amplified TCR CDR3 regions from genomic DNA. Extracted genomic DNA from each cell subset was distributed evenly across all wells of several immunoSEQ 96-well plates, and each plate was treated as a replicate. For sorted subsets, each replicate PCR was loaded with about 0.2 ug genomic DNA, equivalent to 30,000 or so T cell genomes. Purified libraries were measured with a Qubit 3.0 fluorometer, size-checked on a Bioanalyzer 2100, and measured again with the KAPA Library Quantification kit. Each immunoSEQ 96-well plate was sequenced on its own single-read 150-cycle Illumina NextSeq 550 flow cell. The authors' analysis ran thus. The immunoSEQ output contained only junctional sequences without quality scores, so filtering could not match that applied to full-length reads. Sequences were annotated with PyIR, a Python wrapper for IgBLAST v1.9, and V/J genes and CDR3 were assigned using IMGT germline references. Reads were removed for weak V/J assignments (E-value above 1e-6), missing CDR3, stop codons, out-of-frame junctions, or ambiguous translated residues. A V3J clonotype was defined by an identical inferred V gene, J gene, and CDR3 amino acid sequence. Percentage overlap between repertoires was computed as shared unique clonotypes divided by the size of the smaller repertoire. Repertoire richness was assessed with RTK rarefaction, the Chao1 estimator, and Recon v2.1 estimates of unobserved clonotypes. OLGA was used to compute generation probabilities for all TCRbeta clonotypes that the gDNA method yielded from four donors. Sourced from immuneACCESS, this table was stored by TCRdb with only in-frame sequences that have V and J called. A share of the clones is absent; for the studies checked, an unresolved V gene accounts for under half, and the remainder has no known explanation. Clone size and V and J calls were adopted from that table, with D and trimming inferred from the DNA. A total of approximately 530,000 clones appear in this sample, 90% to 96% of them only once. The ten largest clones represent around 0.067% of the sample.

Reading the germline V gene (reference sequence) gives CDR1 PRHDT and CDR2 FYEKMQ. Unmatched junction bases come to 8, with V trimmed by 1 base and J by 9 bases. Reading from cysteine to phenylalanine, the CDR3 counts 15 amino acids. Only the CDR3 DNA is retained, 45 bases long and in frame from the first base. Donors were healthy HIV-negative adults with no recently reported acute infections or vaccinations. Only Caucasian adults living in Nashville, Tennessee, USA were represented among the donors. Magnetic negative selection was used to enrich CD4+ T cells, after which naive cells were positively selected on CD45RA and the negative fraction became the memory subset. Blood was obtained by leukapheresis, after which PBMCs were separated by Ficoll-Histopaque density gradient centrifugation and cryopreserved in liquid nitrogen vapor phase. Analytical flow cytometry was used to check the purity and quantity of every magnetically sorted T cell population. Each sorted fraction had its genomic DNA isolated and then quantified by UV absorbance on a Nanodrop 2000c.

The sequenced material came from naive CD4+ T cells sorted from blood. The sample's cell subset or site label, decoded: CD45RA+ positively selected. The chain couples TRBV13 to TRBJ2-1; the junction holds 8 bases that match TRBD2. This receptor was obtained from a woman aged 30 to 39 in good health. The sequence in DNA is TGTGCCAGCAGCTTAGACGGGACTAGGTGGGGTGAGCAGTTCTTC. The resulting protein is CASSLDGTRWGEQFF.